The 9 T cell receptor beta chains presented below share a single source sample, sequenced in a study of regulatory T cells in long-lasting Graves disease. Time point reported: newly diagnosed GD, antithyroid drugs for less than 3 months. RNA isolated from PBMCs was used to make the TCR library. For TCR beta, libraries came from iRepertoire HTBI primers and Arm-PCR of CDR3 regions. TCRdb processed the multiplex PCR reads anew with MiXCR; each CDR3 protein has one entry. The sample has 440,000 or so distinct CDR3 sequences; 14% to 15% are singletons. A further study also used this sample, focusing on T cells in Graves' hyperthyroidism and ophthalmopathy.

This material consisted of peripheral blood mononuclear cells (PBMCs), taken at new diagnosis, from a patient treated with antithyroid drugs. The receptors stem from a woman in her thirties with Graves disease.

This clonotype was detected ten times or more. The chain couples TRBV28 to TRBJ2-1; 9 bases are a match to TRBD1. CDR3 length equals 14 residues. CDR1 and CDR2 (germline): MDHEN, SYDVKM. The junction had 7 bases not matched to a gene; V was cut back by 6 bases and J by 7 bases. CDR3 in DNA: TGTGCCAGCAGGGGGACAGGGAAACTGAATGAGCAGTTCTTC. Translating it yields CASRGTGKLNEQFF.

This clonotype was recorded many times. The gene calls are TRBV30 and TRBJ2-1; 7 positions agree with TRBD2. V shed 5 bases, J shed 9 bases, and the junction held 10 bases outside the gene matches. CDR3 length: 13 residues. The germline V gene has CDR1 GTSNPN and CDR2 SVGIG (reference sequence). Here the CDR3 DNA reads TGTGCCTGGGAAAAAGCGGGATTGGCTGAGCAGTTCTTC. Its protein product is CAWEKAGLAEQFF.

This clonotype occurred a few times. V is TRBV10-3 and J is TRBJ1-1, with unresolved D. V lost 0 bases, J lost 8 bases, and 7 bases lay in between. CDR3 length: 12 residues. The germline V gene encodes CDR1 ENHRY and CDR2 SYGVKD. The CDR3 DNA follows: TGTGCCATCAGTGAGTCGTCCAAAGAAGCTTTCTTT. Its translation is CAISESSKEAFF.

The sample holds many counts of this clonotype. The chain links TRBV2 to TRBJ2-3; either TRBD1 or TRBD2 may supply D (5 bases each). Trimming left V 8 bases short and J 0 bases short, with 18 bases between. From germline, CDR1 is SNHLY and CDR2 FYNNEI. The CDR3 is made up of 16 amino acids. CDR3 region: CASAPVGGRSTDTQYF. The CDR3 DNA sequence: TGTGCCAGCGCTCCCGTTGGGGGTCGGAGCACAGATACGCAGTATTTT. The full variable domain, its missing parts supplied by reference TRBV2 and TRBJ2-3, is EPEVTQTPSHQVTQMGQEVILRCVPISNHLYFYWYRQILGQKVEFLVSFYNNEISEKSEIFDDQFSVERPDGSNFTLKIRSTKLEDSAMYFCASAPVGGRSTDTQYFGPGTRLTVL.

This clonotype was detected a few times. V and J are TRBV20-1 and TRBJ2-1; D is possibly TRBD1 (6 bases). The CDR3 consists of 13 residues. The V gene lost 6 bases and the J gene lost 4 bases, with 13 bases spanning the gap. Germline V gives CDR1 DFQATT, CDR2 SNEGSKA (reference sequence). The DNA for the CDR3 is TGCAGTGCCGCAGGGGAACTATACAATGAGCAGTTCTTC. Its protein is CSAAGELYNEQFF.

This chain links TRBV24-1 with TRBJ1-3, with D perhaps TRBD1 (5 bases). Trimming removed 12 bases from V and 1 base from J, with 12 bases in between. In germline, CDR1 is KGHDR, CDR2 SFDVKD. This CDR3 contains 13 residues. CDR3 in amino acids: CASMDNSGNTIYF. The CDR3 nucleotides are TGTGCCTCGATGGACAATTCTGGAAACACCATATATTTT.

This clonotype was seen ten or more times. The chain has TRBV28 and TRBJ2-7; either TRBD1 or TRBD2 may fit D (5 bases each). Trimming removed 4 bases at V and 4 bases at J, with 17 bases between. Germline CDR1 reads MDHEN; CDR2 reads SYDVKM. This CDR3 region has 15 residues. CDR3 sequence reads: CASSSRGRTTYEQYF. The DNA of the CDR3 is TGTGCCAGCAGTTCCCGGGGACGGACCACTTACGAGCAGTACTTC.

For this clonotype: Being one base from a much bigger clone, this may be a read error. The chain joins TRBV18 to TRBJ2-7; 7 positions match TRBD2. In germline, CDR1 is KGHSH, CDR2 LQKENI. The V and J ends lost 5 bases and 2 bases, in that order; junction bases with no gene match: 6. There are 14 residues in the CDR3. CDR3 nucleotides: TGTGCCAGCTCATCTACGGGGGGTACCTACGAGCAGTACTTC. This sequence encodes CASSSTGGTYEQYF.

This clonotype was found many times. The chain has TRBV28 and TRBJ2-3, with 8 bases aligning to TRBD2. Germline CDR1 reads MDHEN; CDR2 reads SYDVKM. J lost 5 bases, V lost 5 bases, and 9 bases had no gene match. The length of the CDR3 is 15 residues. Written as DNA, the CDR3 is TGTGCCAGCAGTGATATTAGCGGGAAGAAAGATACGCAGTATTTT. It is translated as CASSDISGKKDTQYF.